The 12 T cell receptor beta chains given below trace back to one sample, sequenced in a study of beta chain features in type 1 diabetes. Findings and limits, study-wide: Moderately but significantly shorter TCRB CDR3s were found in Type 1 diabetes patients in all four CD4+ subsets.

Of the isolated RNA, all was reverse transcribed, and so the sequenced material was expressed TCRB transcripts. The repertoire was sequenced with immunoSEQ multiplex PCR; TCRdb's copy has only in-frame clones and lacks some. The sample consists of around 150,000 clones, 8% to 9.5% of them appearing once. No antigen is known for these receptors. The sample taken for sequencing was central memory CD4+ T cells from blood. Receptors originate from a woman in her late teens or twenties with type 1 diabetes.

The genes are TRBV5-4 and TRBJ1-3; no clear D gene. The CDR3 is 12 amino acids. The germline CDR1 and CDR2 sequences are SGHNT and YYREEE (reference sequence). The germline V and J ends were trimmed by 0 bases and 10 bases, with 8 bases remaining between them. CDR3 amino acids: CASSLAEGTIYF. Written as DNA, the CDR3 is TGTGCCAGCAGCTTGGCCGAGGGAACCATATATTTT.

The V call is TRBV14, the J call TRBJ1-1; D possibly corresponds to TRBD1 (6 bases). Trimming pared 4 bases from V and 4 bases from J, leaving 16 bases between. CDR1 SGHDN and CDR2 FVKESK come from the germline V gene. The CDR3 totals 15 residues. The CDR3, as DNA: TGTGCCAGCAGCCCGCTACAGGGTTTTGCCACTGAAGCTTTCTTT. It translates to CASSPLQGFATEAFF.

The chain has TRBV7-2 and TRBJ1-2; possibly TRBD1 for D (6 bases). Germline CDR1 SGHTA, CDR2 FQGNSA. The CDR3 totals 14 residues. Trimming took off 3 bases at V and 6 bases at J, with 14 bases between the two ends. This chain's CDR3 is CASSLPGHLNGYTF. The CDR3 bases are TGTGCCAGCAGCTTGCCGGGACACCTCAATGGCTACACCTTC.

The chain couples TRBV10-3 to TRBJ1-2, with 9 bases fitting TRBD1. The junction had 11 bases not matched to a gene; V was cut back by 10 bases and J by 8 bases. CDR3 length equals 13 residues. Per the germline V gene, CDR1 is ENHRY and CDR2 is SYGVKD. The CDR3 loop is CATEDRGPFGYTF. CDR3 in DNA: TGTGCCACCGAGGACAGGGGCCCCTTCGGCTACACCTTC.

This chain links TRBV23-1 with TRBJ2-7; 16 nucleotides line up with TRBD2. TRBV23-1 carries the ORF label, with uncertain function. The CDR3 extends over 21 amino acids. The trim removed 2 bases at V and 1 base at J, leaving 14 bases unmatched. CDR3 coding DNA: TGCGCCAGCAGTCAAGCTCCAGGGACTAGCGGGAGGGCCATAGGGTCCTACGAGCAGTACTTC. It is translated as CASSQAPGTSGRAIGSYEQYF.

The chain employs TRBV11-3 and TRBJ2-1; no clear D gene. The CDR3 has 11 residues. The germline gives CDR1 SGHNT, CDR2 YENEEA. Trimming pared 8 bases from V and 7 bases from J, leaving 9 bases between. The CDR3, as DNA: TGTGCCAGCGTACTCTTGAATGAGCAGTTCTTC. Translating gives CASVLLNEQFF.

DNA for the CDR3: TGCGCCAGCAGCTCCCCCGGGGGTGGAGAGACCCAGTACTTC. It specifies CASSSPGGGETQYF. The rearrangement uses TRBV5-1 and TRBJ2-5; perhaps TRBD2 as D (6 bases). V lost 3 bases and J lost 4, with 13 bases in between. Germline CDR1 reads SGHRS; CDR2 reads YFSETQ. The CDR3 runs to 14 residues.

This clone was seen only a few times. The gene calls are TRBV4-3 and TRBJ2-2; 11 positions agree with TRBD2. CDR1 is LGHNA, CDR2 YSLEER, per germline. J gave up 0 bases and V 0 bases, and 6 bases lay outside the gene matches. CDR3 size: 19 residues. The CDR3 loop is CASSQDLLAGGPNTGELFF. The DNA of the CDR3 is TGCGCCAGCAGCCAAGATCTGCTAGCGGGAGGCCCGAACACCGGGGAGCTGTTTTTT.

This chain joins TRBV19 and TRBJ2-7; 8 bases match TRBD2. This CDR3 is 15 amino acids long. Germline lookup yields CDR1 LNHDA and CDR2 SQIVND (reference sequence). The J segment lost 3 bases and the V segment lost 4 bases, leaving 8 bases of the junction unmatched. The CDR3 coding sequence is TGTGCCAGTAGTACGGCGGCGGGGGGAGGCTACGAGCAGTACTTC. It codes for CASSTAAGGGYEQYF.

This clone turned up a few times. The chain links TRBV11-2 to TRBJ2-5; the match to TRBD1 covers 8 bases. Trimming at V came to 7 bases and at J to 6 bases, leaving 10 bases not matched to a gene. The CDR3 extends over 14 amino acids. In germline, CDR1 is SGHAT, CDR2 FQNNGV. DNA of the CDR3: TGTGCCAGCACCACCCAGGGGGCTAGGAAGACCCAGTACTTC. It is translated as CASTTQGARKTQYF.

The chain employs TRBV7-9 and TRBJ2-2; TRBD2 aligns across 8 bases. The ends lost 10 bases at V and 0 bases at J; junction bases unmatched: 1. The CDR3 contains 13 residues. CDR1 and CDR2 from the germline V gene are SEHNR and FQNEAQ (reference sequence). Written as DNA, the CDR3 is TGTGCCACCGGGGGGGCGAACACCGGGGAGCTGTTTTTT. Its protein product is CATGGANTGELFF.

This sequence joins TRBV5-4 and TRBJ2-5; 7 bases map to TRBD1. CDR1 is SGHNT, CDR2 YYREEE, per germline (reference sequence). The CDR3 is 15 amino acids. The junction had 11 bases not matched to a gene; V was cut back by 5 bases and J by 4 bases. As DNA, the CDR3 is TGTGCCAGCAGTCAGGGGGACGTCCCGGCAGAGACCCAGTACTTC. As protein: CASSQGDVPAETQYF.